Listed here is a single TCR beta chain. The antigen is undetermined. This sample was included in a study of T cells after yellow fever vaccination. General study findings and limits: Abundant bulk-population clonotypes could contaminate the FACS-sorted repertoires. Researchers report a weaker secondary response that nonetheless peaked faster, day 5 versus 15.

A universal primer site and UMIs were added as TCR cDNA was made by 5'RACE template switching. Each CDR3 protein is one row after TCRdb ran MiXCR on the 5' RACE reads. The top ten clones hold around 1.1% of a sample with about 230,000 distinct CDR3 sequences, about 7% of them seen once. The CDR3 sequence is 14 residues long. J gave up 2 bases and V 5 bases, and 6 bases lay outside the gene matches. Germline CDR1 reads SGDLS; CDR2 reads YYNGEE. The sequencing used CD4+ T cells sorted from PBMCs, collected on the day of the yellow fever booster vaccination. The V gene is TRBV9, the J gene TRBJ1-1, with 7 bases that match TRBD1. This clonotype originated in a man aged 25 to 40 who received the YFV17D yellow fever vaccine. The CDR3 protein is CASRAGGPNTEAFF. The CDR3 coding sequence is TGTGCCAGCAGGGCAGGGGGGCCTAACACTGAAGCTTTCTTT.